There are many counts of the clone carrying this TCR beta chain. This record comes from a study of T cells after yellow fever vaccination. Looking at the study overall: Researchers used SMART-Seq v4 Ultra Low Input to prepare fractions that had low cell numbers.

The study's findings and limits: Primary-vaccination clones mostly resurfaced post-booster (under 98% CD4, 75% to 90% CD8).

A process of 5'RACE template switching, which added a universal primer site and UMIs, was used to make TCR cDNA. TCRdb redid the calling of the 5' RACE reads with MiXCR, one entry per CDR3 protein. The sample holds about 26,000 distinct CDR3 sequences, 4.5% seen once. Germline V lookup: CDR1 SGHAT, CDR2 FQNNGV. This CDR3 has 14 amino acids. The J segment lost 5 bases and the V segment lost 5 bases, leaving 8 bases of the junction unmatched. Sample: PBMCs, either bulk or a sorted T-cell subset (CD4+, CD8+, memory, or dextramer-sorted; not recorded which), taken on the day of the yellow fever booster vaccination. The chain carries TRBV11-2 and TRBJ2-5; TRBD2 matches 7 bases. The sequence derives from a man between 18 and 29 years old who received the YFV17D yellow fever vaccine. The CDR3 nucleotides are TGTGCCAGCAGCCAGGGACTAATGGGGGAGACCCAGTACTTC. Translated, it gives CASSQGLMGETQYF.